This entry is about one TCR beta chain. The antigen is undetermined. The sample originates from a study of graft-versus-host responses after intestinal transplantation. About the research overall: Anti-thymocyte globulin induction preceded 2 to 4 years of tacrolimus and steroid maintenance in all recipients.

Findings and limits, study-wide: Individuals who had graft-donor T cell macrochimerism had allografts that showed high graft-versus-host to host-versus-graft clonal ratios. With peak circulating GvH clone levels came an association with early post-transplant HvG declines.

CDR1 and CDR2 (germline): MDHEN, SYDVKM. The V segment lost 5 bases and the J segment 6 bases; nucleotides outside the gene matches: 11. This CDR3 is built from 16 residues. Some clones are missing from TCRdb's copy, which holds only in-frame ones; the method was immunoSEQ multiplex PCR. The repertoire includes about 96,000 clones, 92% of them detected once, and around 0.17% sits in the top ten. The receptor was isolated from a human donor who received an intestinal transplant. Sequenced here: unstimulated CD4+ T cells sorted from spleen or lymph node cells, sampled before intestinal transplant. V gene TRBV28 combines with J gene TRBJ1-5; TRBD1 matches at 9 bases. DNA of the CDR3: TGTGCCAGCAGTGTAGGGGGACAGGGACCGACTCAGCCCCAGCATTTT. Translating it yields CASSVGGQGPTQPQHF.